Presented here are 21 T cell receptor beta chains from one specimen sequenced in a study of T cell responses to AZD1222 COVID-19 vaccine. Sequenced by immunoSEQ multiplex PCR; TCRdb stores in-frame clones only, minus some. This sample carries hundreds of thousands of clones, 90% to 95% of them seen once, and the ten largest clones take more than 0.8%. The input for sequencing was peripheral blood, taken on day 0 of MenACWY control vaccination. Receptors were obtained from an adult in good health.

The chain carries TRBV11-1 and TRBJ1-6; D gene unclear. Trimming left V 3 bases short and J 7 bases short, with 13 bases between. The CDR3 is 15 amino acids. Germline-derived CDR1 and CDR2 are SGHAT and FQDESV (reference sequence). This CDR3 reads CASSFEREGNSPLHF. Written as DNA, the CDR3 is TGTGCCAGCAGCTTCGAGAGGGAAGGCAATTCACCCCTCCACTTT.

This clone was picked up a small number of times. The V call is TRBV12-5, the J call TRBJ2-7; 8 bases map to TRBD1. Germline V gene data show CDR1 as LGHNT and CDR2 as FRNRAP. The J segment lost 2 bases and the V segment lost 0 bases, leaving 6 bases of the junction unmatched. This CDR3 comprises 16 residues. Here the CDR3 DNA reads TGTGCTAGTGGTTTGGTAAATCAGGGGGCTACCTACGAGCAGTACTTC. Translated, it gives CASGLVNQGATYEQYF.

The chain combines TRBV5-1 with TRBJ1-6; 9 nucleotides line up with TRBD1. J lost 9 bases, V lost 3 bases, and 4 bases had no gene match. The CDR3 has 14 amino acids. CDR1 is SGHRS, CDR2 YFSETQ, per germline. The CDR3 region is CASSWGQGSSPLHF. The CDR3 DNA is TGCGCCAGCAGCTGGGGACAGGGCAGTTCACCCCTCCACTTT.

This clone was detected only once. This chain links TRBV12-5 with TRBJ2-2; D possibly corresponds to TRBD2 (5 bases). Trimming shortened V by 3 bases and J by 5 bases, and 7 bases separated the two germline ends. The CDR3 consists of 13 residues. Germline V gene data show CDR1 as LGHNT and CDR2 as FRNRAP. In DNA, the CDR3 is TGTGCTAGTGGTTTCGGCGGGACCGGGGAGCTGTTTTTT. It encodes CASGFGGTGELFF.

This clone was detected once. This rearrangement joins TRBV7-8 to TRBJ1-5; 9 nucleotides line up with TRBD1. This CDR3 is 13 amino acids long. The germline V gene has CDR1 SGHVS and CDR2 FQNEAQ. V was pared by 7 bases and J by 5 bases, with 3 bases of the junction left unmatched. CDR3 sequence: CASTWDRDQPQHF. CDR3 coding DNA: TGTGCCAGCACTTGGGACAGGGATCAGCCCCAGCATTTT.

This chain connects TRBV4-2 to TRBJ2-2; 10 nucleotides agree with TRBD2. The J segment lost 6 bases and the V segment lost 2 bases, leaving 6 bases of the junction unmatched. Germline lookup yields CDR1 LGHNA and CDR2 YNFKEQ. The CDR3 has 16 residues. For the CDR3, the DNA is TGTGCCAGCAGCCAACCAGGGAGCGGGGGGGCCGGGGAGCTGTTTTTT. Its translation: CASSQPGSGGAGELFF.

The chain combines TRBV11-2 with TRBJ2-2; TRBD2 might be the D (5 bases). CDR3 length: 13 residues. The V gene lost 10 bases and the J gene lost 6 bases, with 15 bases spanning the gap. CDR1 is SGHAT, CDR2 FQNNGV, per germline. The DNA for the CDR3 is TGTGCCAACTCCGAACGGGGTGCCGGGGAGCTGTTTTTT. Translated: CANSERGAGELFF.

The V call is TRBV10-3, the J call TRBJ1-4, with a weak D call TRBD1 (5 bases). Trimming removed 0 bases at V and 0 bases at J, with 17 bases between. Germline V gene data show CDR1 as ENHRY and CDR2 as SYGVKD. CDR3 length: 19 amino acids. CDR3: CAISESLDTRITTNEKLFF. In nucleotides, the CDR3 is TGTGCCATCAGTGAGTCATTGGACACACGAATCACAACTAATGAAAAACTGTTTTTT.

The chain employs TRBV3-1 (or the pseudogene TRBV3-2) and TRBJ1-1; no clear D. CDR1 and CDR2 (germline): LGHDT, YNNKEL (reference sequence). CDR3 size: 14 residues. V was shortened by 3 bases and J by 1 base, with 9 bases between the two germline ends. CDR3 coding DNA: TGTGCCAGCAGCCACCACCCTAGGAACACTGAAGCTTTCTTT. Translation: CASSHHPRNTEAFF.

This clone is a singleton in its sample. The rearrangement links TRBV5-6 to TRBJ1-3; D may be TRBD1 (5 bases). This CDR3 is built from 11 residues. V was trimmed by 3 bases and J by 8 bases, leaving 6 bases between them. The germline gives CDR1 SGHDT, CDR2 YYEEEE. The CDR3 here is CASSWGDTIYF. The CDR3 DNA follows: TGTGCCAGCAGCTGGGGGGACACCATATATTTT.

The CDR3, as DNA: TGTGCCAGCAGCCAAGGGGGGACTTATGGCTACACCTTC. It codes for CASSQGGTYGYTF. The rearrangement uses TRBV3-1 (or the pseudogene TRBV3-2) and TRBJ1-2; D is perhaps TRBD1 (5 bases). The germline V gene has CDR1 LGHDT and CDR2 YNNKEL (reference sequence). This CDR3 is built from 13 residues. V dropped 1 base and J dropped 5 bases, with 8 bases sitting between them.

Note on this clone: The junction and the germline gene differ at one end; a read error may be behind it. The chain is built from TRBV20-1 and TRBJ1-1, with D tentatively TRBD1 (5 bases). Germline lookup yields CDR1 DFQATT and CDR2 SNEGSKA (reference sequence). This CDR3 is built from 9 residues. For the CDR3, the DNA is TGCAGTGCTCCGAACAGGCCTTTTTTT. Protein sequence: CSAPNRPFF.

The chain joins TRBV5-1 to TRBJ1-2, with D maybe TRBD1 (6 bases). CDR1 is SGHRS, CDR2 YFSETQ, per germline. Trimming pared 3 bases from V and 3 bases from J, leaving 18 bases between. The CDR3 totals 16 residues. CDR3: CASSSTTGDKDYGYTF. The CDR3 coding sequence is TGCGCCAGCAGCTCTACGACGGGGGACAAGGACTATGGCTACACCTTC.

This clone was counted a single time. The chain combines TRBV6-5 with TRBJ1-1; D not certain. The germline gives CDR1 MNHEY, CDR2 SVGAGI. V dropped 7 bases and J dropped 1 base, with 13 bases sitting between them. The CDR3 sequence is 14 residues long. Written as DNA, the CDR3 is TGTGCCAGCATATGGGAGATGGGGAACACTGAAGCTTTCTTT. Translation: CASIWEMGNTEAFF.

This clone was recorded only once. This sequence joins TRBV7-2 and TRBJ1-1, with a possible D match to TRBD1 (5 bases). V lost 2 bases, J lost 0 bases, and 10 bases lay in between. CDR3 length equals 15 residues. Germline loops: CDR1 SGHTA, CDR2 FQGNSA. CDR3 amino acids: CASSLPPGMNTEAFF. CDR3 bases: TGTGCCAGCAGCTTACCCCCAGGGATGAACACTGAAGCTTTCTTT.

The chain links TRBV15 to TRBJ1-5, with TRBD1 as a possible D gene (5 bases). This CDR3 contains 16 residues. Germline V lookup: CDR1 LNHNV, CDR2 YYDKDF (reference sequence). The V and J ends lost 0 bases and 5 bases respectively, with 14 bases between them. CDR3 protein: CATSRDWRQGHQPQHF. CDR3 DNA sequence: TGTGCCACCAGCAGAGATTGGCGTCAGGGTCATCAGCCCCAGCATTTT.

The chain uses TRBV6-2 or TRBV6-3 and TRBJ1-1; 7 bases agree with TRBD1. CDR3 length equals 15 residues. Looked up from germline, CDR1 is MNHEY and CDR2 is SVGEGT. The V and J ends lost 4 bases and 2 bases, in that order; junction bases with no gene match: 7. CDR3 residues: CASSSSDRPNTEAFF. The CDR3 bases are TGTGCCAGCAGTTCCTCGGACAGGCCCAACACTGAAGCTTTCTTT.

The V gene is TRBV12-3 or TRBV12-4, the J gene TRBJ2-7, with TRBD1 as a possible D gene (6 bases). This CDR3 has 11 residues. Trimming removed 3 bases at V and 10 bases at J, with 10 bases between. The CDR3 nucleotides read TGTGCCAGCAGTTTCGGGACAAGTCAGTACTTC. Translated: CASSFGTSQYF.

V is TRBV29-1 and J is TRBJ1-1, with D unresolved. The germline V and J ends were trimmed by 0 bases and 1 base, with 12 bases remaining between them. Germline V gene sequence: CDR1 SQVTM, CDR2 ANQGSEA. CDR3 size: 15 residues. Here the CDR3 reads CSVEEPSSGNTEAFF. In nucleotides, the CDR3 is TGCAGCGTTGAAGAGCCGTCCAGTGGGAACACTGAAGCTTTCTTT.

The V gene is TRBV6-5, the J gene TRBJ2-7; 7 positions match TRBD1. J gave up 3 bases and V 8 bases, and 10 bases lay outside the gene matches. This CDR3 is 14 amino acids long. CDR1 is MNHEY, CDR2 SVGAGI, per germline. CDR3 coding DNA: TGTGCCAGCGGCCGGGACAGAGCAAACTACGAGCAGTACTTC. Protein product: CASGRDRANYEQYF.

This clone was detected only a few times. The rearrangement links TRBV6-5 to TRBJ2-7, with 8 bases identical to TRBD1. The CDR3 is made up of 12 amino acids. Germline V gives CDR1 MNHEY, CDR2 SVGAGI. Germline trimming cut 6 bases from V and 7 bases from J; bases unmatched to any gene: 5. Written as DNA, the CDR3 is TGTGCCAGCAGATACGGACAGGGTGAGCAGTACTTC. This encodes CASRYGQGEQYF.